The 28 T cell receptor beta chains given below trace back to one sample, sequenced in a study. From the 5' RACE reads, TCRdb called clonotypes with MiXCR, one entry per CDR3 protein. Among over 50,000 distinct CDR3 sequences listed, 25% to 30% were seen once. The source material was tumor-infiltrating naive CD4+ T cells sorted from the breast tumor. Subset noted: naive CD4+ T cells, CD4+CD45RA+CD25-. All receptors derive from a female donor with breast cancer.

Only one count was recorded for this clonotype. This chain joins TRBV4-2 and TRBJ1-5; D is unclear. The CDR3 covers 16 residues. Between the trimmed V and J ends, which lost 0 bases and 1 base, there was a span of 10 bases. Germline CDR1 reads LGHNA; CDR2 reads YNFKEQ. CDR3 DNA: TGTGCCAGCAGCCAAGACCGCGCGGAGAGCAATCAGCCCCAGCATTTT. This encodes CASSQDRAESNQPQHF.

CDR3 DNA: TGCGCCAGCATCGATACAGGGGGCGACACTGAAGCTTTCTTT. This translates into CASIDTGGDTEAFF. The chain recombines TRBV5-1 with TRBJ1-1; 9 bases are a match to TRBD1. Losses at the gene ends were 6 bases for V and 3 bases for J; bases not matched to a gene: 6. CDR1 is SGHRS, CDR2 YFSETQ, per germline. The CDR3 sequence is 14 residues long.

The chain carries TRBV12-3 or TRBV12-4 and TRBJ1-1, with D maybe TRBD1 (5 bases). Trimming pared 3 bases from V and 6 bases from J, leaving 11 bases between. CDR3 size: 13 residues. The CDR3 bases are TGTGCCAGCAGTTTTCTCGGAGGGGCTGAAGCTTTCTTT. Its translation: CASSFLGGAEAFF.

Relative to its sample, this clonotype is medium-sized. The rearrangement links TRBV20-1 to TRBJ2-3, with 9 bases matching TRBD1. Germline V gene sequence: CDR1 DFQATT, CDR2 SNEGSKA (reference sequence). This CDR3 is built from 14 residues. Trimming took 1 base from V and 6 from J; bases not matched to a gene: 5. The CDR3 sequence is CSARGTGAPDTQYF. The CDR3 DNA sequence: TGCAGTGCTAGAGGGACAGGGGCCCCGGATACGCAGTATTTT.

This clonotype showed up just a few times. The chain uses TRBV5-1 and TRBJ2-1; TRBD2 matches 7 bases. V was clipped by 5 bases and J by 10 bases; unmatched bases: 9. The V gene's germline CDR1 is SGHRS and CDR2 YFSETQ. This CDR3 region has 13 residues. The CDR3 sequence: CASSSRGEREQFF. In DNA, the CDR3 is TGCGCCAGCAGTAGCCGGGGGGAGCGGGAGCAGTTCTTC.

The chain couples TRBV12-3 or TRBV12-4 to TRBJ1-5; possibly TRBD1 for D (6 bases). The germline V and J ends were trimmed by 3 bases and 4 bases, with 10 bases remaining between them. This CDR3 contains 14 residues. The CDR3 nucleotides are TGTGCCAGCAGTTTGAAGGGGGGTAATCAGCCCCAGCATTTT. Its translation is CASSLKGGNQPQHF.

This clonotype was counted a few times. CDR3 DNA sequence: TGTGCCAGCAGCTTGGCCGGTGGGGCAGCTGTTGGCTACACCTTC. This gives the protein CASSLAGGAAVGYTF. The V gene is TRBV7-9, the J gene TRBJ1-2; TRBD1 might be the D (5 bases). The CDR3 is made up of 15 amino acids. Trimming removed 3 bases at V and 7 bases at J, with 18 bases between. Germline assignment: CDR1 SEHNR and CDR2 FQNEAQ (reference sequence).

This clonotype was detected ten times or more. The chain links TRBV6-5 to TRBJ1-1, with D maybe TRBD1 (5 bases). Germline CDR1 and CDR2: MNHEY and SVGAGI. The germline V and J ends were trimmed by 5 bases and 1 base, with 8 bases remaining between them. This CDR3 has 13 residues. The CDR3 here is CASSLRGNTEAFF. The CDR3 nucleotides are TGTGCCAGCAGTCTAAGGGGGAACACTGAAGCTTTCTTT.

This clonotype was seen only a few times. This chain connects TRBV7-6 to TRBJ2-5, with 9 bases fitting TRBD2. From germline, CDR1 is SGHVS and CDR2 FNYEAQ. The CDR3 is 17 amino acids. V shed 6 bases, J shed 1 base, and the junction held 12 bases outside the gene matches. The CDR3 is CASRMGLAGTSQETQYF. The CDR3 bases are TGTGCCAGCAGGATGGGCCTAGCGGGGACGTCCCAAGAGACCCAGTACTTC.

This clonotype was observed a few times. The genes are TRBV7-6 and TRBJ2-3; 9 nucleotides agree with TRBD2. Per germline, CDR1 SGHVS and CDR2 FNYEAQ. V gave up 0 bases and J gave up 4 bases; unmatched junction bases: 5. There are 16 residues in the CDR3. CDR3 region: CASSLAGIAGADTQYF. The CDR3, as DNA: TGTGCCAGCAGCTTAGCAGGGATAGCGGGAGCAGATACGCAGTATTTT. Based on the CDR3 plus reference TRBV7-6 and TRBJ2-3, the full variable domain is GAGVSQSPRYKVTKRGQDVALRCDPISGHVSLYWYRQALGQGPEFLTYFNYEAQQDKSGLPNDRFSAERPEGSISTLTIQRTEQRDSAMYRCASSLAGIAGADTQYFGPGTRLTVL.

This clonotype was counted a few times. J is TRBJ2-1 and V is TRBV5-1, with D possibly matching TRBD1 (6 bases). Germline lookup yields CDR1 SGHRS and CDR2 YFSETQ. The CDR3 has 12 amino acids. Trimming removed 3 bases at V and 7 bases at J, with 8 bases between. The CDR3 here is CASSSTGNEQFF. Here the CDR3 DNA reads TGCGCCAGCAGCTCTACAGGGAATGAGCAGTTCTTC.

This clonotype showed up many times. The chain joins TRBV9 to TRBJ1-2; perhaps TRBD1 as D (6 bases). V was pared by 1 base and J by 4 bases, with 14 bases between. The germline CDR1 and CDR2 sequences are SGDLS and YYNGEE. There are 15 residues in the CDR3. CDR3 sequence reads: CASSVSGAQVYGYTF. In DNA, the CDR3 is TGTGCCAGCAGCGTATCGGGGGCGCAGGTCTATGGCTACACCTTC.

This clonotype was observed a single time. The chain carries TRBV3-1 and TRBJ2-3; D is undetermined. V gave up 0 bases and J gave up 6 bases, with 7 bases separating them. This CDR3 has 13 residues. CDR1 and CDR2 (germline): LGHDT, YNNKEL (reference sequence). The CDR3 DNA follows: TGTGCCAGCAGCCAAGATTGGCGGGATACGCAGTATTTT. It encodes CASSQDWRDTQYF.

This clonotype turned up a few times. A much larger clone lies one base from this, so it may be a read error. V is TRBV9 and J is TRBJ1-5; no reliable D call. V was clipped by 4 bases and J by 4 bases, with 9 bases between them. Per germline, CDR1 SGDLS and CDR2 YYNGEE. This CDR3 spans 13 amino acids. This CDR3 is CASSIGQNQPQHF. In nucleotides, the CDR3 is TGTGCCAGCAGCATAGGGCAGAATCAGCCCCAGCATTTT.

The chain couples TRBV7-3 to TRBJ2-5, with D unresolved. Deletions cut 1 base from V and 3 bases from J, with 6 bases between. Per the germline V gene, CDR1 is SGHTA and CDR2 is FQGTGA. This CDR3 comprises 13 residues. CDR3 loop: CASSLSVEETQYF. CDR3 nucleotides: TGTGCCAGCAGCTTAAGCGTCGAAGAGACCCAGTACTTC.

This clonotype was counted only a few times. The chain has TRBV29-1 and TRBJ2-7; D gene unclear. V lost 3 bases, J lost 5 bases, and 14 bases lay in between. The CDR3 has 13 amino acids. Germline-derived CDR1 and CDR2 are SQVTM and ANQGSEA. The CDR3 DNA reads TGCAGCGTTGATAATCCAGCAGGTAACGAGCAGTACTTC. Protein product: CSVDNPAGNEQYF.

This clonotype was observed many times. The rearrangement joins TRBV4-2 to TRBJ2-7, with D possibly matching TRBD1 (5 bases). V dropped 0 bases and J dropped 6 bases, with 12 bases sitting between them. The germline gives CDR1 LGHNA, CDR2 YNFKEQ. The CDR3 length is 14 residues. CDR3 in amino acids: CASSQDSGFSEQYF. CDR3 DNA: TGTGCCAGCAGCCAAGATTCAGGGTTCAGCGAGCAGTACTTC.

Comments on this clonotype: One base away lies a much larger clone, so this may be a sequencing read error. Here the CDR3 reads CASGQETSGSLHEQFF. DNA for the CDR3: TGTGCCAGCGGCCAAGAGACTAGCGGGAGTCTCCATGAGCAGTTCTTC. The chain is built from TRBV4-2 and TRBJ2-1, with 12 bases aligning to TRBD2. CDR1 LGHNA and CDR2 YNFKEQ come from the germline V gene. The CDR3 runs to 16 residues.

The chain joins TRBV7-2 to TRBJ1-4; no firm D call. Germline V gene lookup returns CDR1 SGHTA and CDR2 FQGNSA. This CDR3 has 16 residues. The V and J ends lost 3 bases and 4 bases respectively, with 15 bases between them. CDR3 region: CASSFSEQTINEKLFF. DNA of the CDR3: TGTGCCAGCAGCTTCTCCGAACAGACCATTAATGAAAAACTGTTTTTT.

The chain couples TRBV20-1 to TRBJ2-7; 8 bases are shared with TRBD2. Germline-derived CDR1 and CDR2 are DFQATT and SNEGSKA (reference sequence). The CDR3 is 14 amino acids. J was trimmed by 3 bases and V by 3 bases; bases with no gene match: 7. The CDR3 reads CSARSGSKVYEQYF. In DNA, the CDR3 is TGCAGTGCTAGGAGCGGGAGCAAGGTCTACGAGCAGTACTTC.

J is TRBJ2-1 and V is TRBV4-1; TRBD2 aligns across 10 bases. J was trimmed by 3 bases and V by 1 base; bases with no gene match: 6. The CDR3 runs to 17 residues. CDR1 and CDR2 (germline): MGHRA, YSYEKL. The CDR3 protein is CASSQVSGLALYNEQFF. CDR3 in DNA: TGCGCCAGCAGCCAAGTTTCGGGACTAGCGCTCTACAATGAGCAGTTCTTC.

The chain couples TRBV7-9 to TRBJ2-5; D is ambiguous. Germline CDR1 and CDR2: SEHNR and FQNEAQ (reference sequence). The CDR3 runs to 12 residues. Between the trimmed V and J ends, which lost 8 bases and 1 base, there was a span of 8 bases. For the CDR3, the DNA is TGTGCCAGCGGAATAGCCCAAGAGACCCAGTACTTC. Amino acid sequence: CASGIAQETQYF.

The chain employs TRBV12-3 or TRBV12-4 and TRBJ2-7; TRBD2 matches 12 bases. This CDR3 region has 14 residues. The J segment lost 4 bases and the V segment lost 3 bases, leaving 1 base of the junction unmatched. The CDR3 DNA reads TGTGCCAGCAGTTTCGGACTAGCGGGGTACGAGCAGTACTTC. Residues: CASSFGLAGYEQYF.

The chain recombines TRBV2 with TRBJ1-1; no reliable D call. The ends were cut back, 4 bases at V and 7 bases at J, with 13 bases in the middle. The CDR3 sequence is 13 residues long. CDR1 is SNHLY and CDR2 is FYNNEI in the germline V gene. For the CDR3, the DNA is TGTGCCAGCAGTGCCAATGGACGGGATGAAGCTTTCTTT. It encodes CASSANGRDEAFF.

This clonotype was detected a few times. The CDR3 DNA reads as TGCGCCAGCAGCTTGGTCGGGGATAGGAAGGATACGCAGTATTTT. It specifies CASSLVGDRKDTQYF. The chain joins TRBV5-1 to TRBJ2-3, with D perhaps matching TRBD2 (5 bases). In germline, CDR1 is SGHRS, CDR2 YFSETQ. The CDR3 is 15 amino acids. Trimming removed 0 bases at V and 6 bases at J, with 14 bases between.

The CDR3 coding sequence is TGTGCCAGCAGCTTAGGACTAGCGGGATTAGGGGAGCTGTTTTTT. It translates to CASSLGLAGLGELFF. This chain joins TRBV7-2 and TRBJ2-2, with TRBD2 identical over 11 bases. The CDR3 has 15 residues. CDR1 is SGHTA, CDR2 FQGNSA, per germline. Unmatched junction bases numbered 3, after V lost 1 base and J lost 8 bases. The full variable domain, with the rest looked up from reference TRBV7-2 and TRBJ2-2, is GAGVSQSPSNKVTEKGKDVELRCDPISGHTALYWYRQSLGQGLEFLIYFQGNSAPDKSGLPSDRFSAERTGGSVSTLTIQRTQQEDSAVYLCASSLGLAGLGELFFGEGSRLTVL.

The rearrangement uses TRBV20-1 and TRBJ2-3; 9 bases are a match to TRBD2. In germline, CDR1 is DFQATT, CDR2 SNEGSKA (reference sequence). V shed 0 bases and J 1 base; nucleotides not matched to a gene: 14. The CDR3 runs 19 residues. DNA of the CDR3: TGCAGTGCTAGAGATGCGGGGGGGGTTCGGGGTGAGGGCACAGATACGCAGTATTTT. This sequence encodes CSARDAGGVRGEGTDTQYF.

The chain uses TRBV7-3 and TRBJ2-7; D is possibly TRBD2 (5 bases). Trimming took 2 bases from V and 3 from J, leaving 14 bases between them. The CDR3 has 15 residues. Germline V gene sequence: CDR1 SGHTA, CDR2 FQGTGA. The CDR3 nucleotides read TGTGCCAGCAGCTTATATTCCGCGGGTGACTACGAGCAGTACTTC. The encoded protein is CASSLYSAGDYEQYF.